The sequence of this T cell receptor (beta chain) was determined in a study of T cell changes during pregnancy in multiple sclerosis. In germline, CDR1 is MNHNS, CDR2 SASEGT. This CDR3 contains 14 residues. The germline V and J ends were trimmed by 8 bases and 1 base, with 9 bases remaining between them. Data came from immunoSEQ multiplex PCR; TCRdb stores just in-frame clones and leaves some out. The sample holds more than 45,000 clones, about 93% seen once. The material was CD4+ T cells from peripheral blood mononuclear cells, obtained in the second trimester of pregnancy. V gene TRBV6-1 combines with J gene TRBJ2-6, with no clear D. The receptor was isolated from a female donor with multiple sclerosis, enrolled in a pregnancy study. This chain's CDR3 is CASPVRSGANVLTF. CDR3 nucleotides: TGTGCCAGCCCAGTAAGATCTGGGGCCAACGTCCTGACTTTC.